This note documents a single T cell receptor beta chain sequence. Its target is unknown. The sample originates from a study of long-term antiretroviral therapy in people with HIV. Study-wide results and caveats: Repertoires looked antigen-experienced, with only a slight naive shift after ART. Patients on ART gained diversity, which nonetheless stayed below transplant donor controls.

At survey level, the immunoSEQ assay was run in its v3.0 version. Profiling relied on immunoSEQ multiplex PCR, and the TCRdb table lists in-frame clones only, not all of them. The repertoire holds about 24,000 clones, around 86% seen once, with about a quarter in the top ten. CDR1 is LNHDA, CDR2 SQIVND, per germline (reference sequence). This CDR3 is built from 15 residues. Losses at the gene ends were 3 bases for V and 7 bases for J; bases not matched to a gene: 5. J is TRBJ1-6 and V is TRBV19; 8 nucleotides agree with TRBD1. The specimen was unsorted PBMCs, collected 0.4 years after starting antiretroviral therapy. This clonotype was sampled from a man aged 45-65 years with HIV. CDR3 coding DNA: TGTGCCAGTAGTATTGACAGGGGTGGCAATTCACCCCTCCACTTT. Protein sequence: CASSIDRGGNSPLHF. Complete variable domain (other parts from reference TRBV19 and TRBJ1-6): DGGITQSPKYLFRKEGQNVTLSCEQNLNHDAMYWYRQDPGQGLRLIYYSQIVNDFQKGDIAEGYSVSREKKESFPLTVTSAQKNPTAFYLCASSIDRGGNSPLHFGNGTRLTVT.